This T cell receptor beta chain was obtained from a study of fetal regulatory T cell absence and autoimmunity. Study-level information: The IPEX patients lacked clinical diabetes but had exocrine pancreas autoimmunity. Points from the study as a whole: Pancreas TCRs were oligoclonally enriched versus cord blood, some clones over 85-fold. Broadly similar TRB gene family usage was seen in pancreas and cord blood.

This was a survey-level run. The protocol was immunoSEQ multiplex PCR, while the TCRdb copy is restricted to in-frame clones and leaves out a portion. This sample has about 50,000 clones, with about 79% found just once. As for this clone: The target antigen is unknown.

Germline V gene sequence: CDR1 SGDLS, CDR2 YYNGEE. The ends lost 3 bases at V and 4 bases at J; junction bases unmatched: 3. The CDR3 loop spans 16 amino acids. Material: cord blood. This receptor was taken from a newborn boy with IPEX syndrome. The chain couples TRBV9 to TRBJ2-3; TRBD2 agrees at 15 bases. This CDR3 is CASSGTSGGASDTQYF. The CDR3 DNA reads TGTGCCAGCAGCGGGACTAGCGGGGGGGCCTCAGATACGCAGTATTTT.